These 13 T cell receptor beta chains share one sample of origin, sequenced in a study of shared clonotypes between healthy human individuals. The repertoire was sequenced with immunoSEQ multiplex PCR; TCRdb's copy has only in-frame clones and lacks some. The sample carries 2 million to 2.5 million clones, approximately 93% recorded once. The source material was naive CD4+ T cells from PBMCs. Subset here: CD45RA+ positively selected. Receptors originate from a man between 18 and 35 years old in good health. Some clones in this sample may be carry-over from other donors' samples.

The chain couples TRBV4-1 to TRBJ2-1; tentative D call: TRBD1 (6 bases). V lost 4 bases and J 6 bases, leaving 19 bases between the germline ends. This CDR3 is 16 amino acids long. The germline V gene has CDR1 MGHRA and CDR2 YSYEKL. For the CDR3, the DNA is TGCGCCAGCAGCCCCAACCCCAGCGTGGGGGCCAATGAGCAGTTCTTC. It is translated as CASSPNPSVGANEQFF.

The chain is built from TRBV28 and TRBJ1-5, with 9 bases identical to TRBD1. The CDR3 is 16 amino acids. Germline CDR1 MDHEN, CDR2 SYDVKM. The trim removed 5 bases at V and 6 bases at J, leaving 11 bases unmatched. CDR3 protein: CASSPHPGQGRQPQHF. In DNA form, the CDR3 reads TGTGCCAGCAGTCCTCACCCGGGACAGGGTCGTCAGCCCCAGCATTTT. Full variable domain (outside the CDR3, taken from reference TRBV28 and TRBJ1-5): DVKVTQSSRYLVKRTGEKVFLECVQDMDHENMFWYRQDPGLGLRLIYFSYDVKMKEKGDIPEGYSVSREKKERFSLILESASTNQTSMYLCASSPHPGQGRQPQHFGDGTRLSIL.

This chain connects TRBV30 to TRBJ1-1; no definite D call. CDR3 length equals 13 residues. Trimming stripped 3 bases from V and 4 bases from J, with 12 bases between. Germline loops: CDR1 GTSNPN, CDR2 SVGIG (reference sequence). Here the CDR3 DNA reads TGTGCCTGGAGCCTATCTGGTGTCACTGAAGCTTTCTTT. It is translated as CAWSLSGVTEAFF.

This chain links TRBV4-1 with TRBJ2-3, with 7 nucleotides matching TRBD1. The junction had 0 bases not matched to a gene; V was cut back by 1 base and J by 5 bases. CDR1 is MGHRA and CDR2 is YSYEKL in the germline V gene. The CDR3 runs to 13 residues. The DNA of the CDR3 is TGCGCCAGCAGCCAAGGGGACAGAGATACGCAGTATTTT. Its translation is CASSQGDRDTQYF.

The rearrangement links TRBV23-1 to TRBJ2-1; D ambiguous. TRBV23-1 is identified as an open reading frame with a role that is uncertain. The CDR3 spans 11 residues. The germline V and J ends were trimmed by 4 bases and 6 bases, with 4 bases remaining between them. CDR3 residues: CASSPLNEQFF. CDR3 nucleotides: TGCGCCAGCAGTCCCCTCAATGAGCAGTTCTTC.

The rearrangement uses TRBV2 and TRBJ1-3; 7 nucleotides align to TRBD1. CDR1 and CDR2 (germline): SNHLY, FYNNEI. Germline trimming cut 8 bases from V and 4 bases from J; bases unmatched to any gene: 5. The CDR3 runs 13 residues. The CDR3 sequence: CASGNRGGNTIYF. CDR3 in DNA: TGTGCCAGCGGTAACAGGGGAGGAAACACCATATATTTT.

The chain joins TRBV28 to TRBJ2-7; no clear D gene. CDR3 length: 12 amino acids. V dropped 5 bases and J dropped 7 bases, with 12 bases sitting between them. Per the germline V gene, CDR1 is MDHEN and CDR2 is SYDVKM. DNA for the CDR3: TGTGCCAGCAGTCGGACCGAGAATGAGCAGTACTTC. Its translation is CASSRTENEQYF.

There are a few counts of this clone. This chain connects TRBV30 to TRBJ1-2; 8 bases line up with TRBD1. Germline V gene data show CDR1 as GTSNPN and CDR2 as SVGIG (reference sequence). The V and J ends lost 0 bases and 3 bases, in that order; junction bases with no gene match: 6. There are 15 residues in the CDR3. CDR3 loop: CAWSVRGQAYYGYTF. CDR3 DNA: TGTGCCTGGAGTGTACGGGGACAGGCATACTATGGCTACACCTTC.

This rearrangement joins TRBV7-9 to TRBJ2-5; D unclear. This CDR3 is built from 12 residues. The V end lost 4 bases, the J end lost 6 bases, and 9 bases lay between the germline ends. Germline assignment: CDR1 SEHNR and CDR2 FQNEAQ (reference sequence). The CDR3 sequence is CASSSEMQTQYF. In nucleotides, the CDR3 is TGTGCCAGCAGCTCCGAGATGCAGACCCAGTACTTC.

This chain uses TRBV28 with TRBJ2-7, with D uncertain. The germline gives CDR1 MDHEN, CDR2 SYDVKM. Trimming pared 7 bases from V and 5 bases from J, leaving 15 bases between. The CDR3 extends over 13 amino acids. CDR3 amino acids: CASTPANHDEQYF. The DNA for the CDR3 is TGTGCCAGCACCCCAGCGAATCACGACGAGCAGTACTTC.

J is TRBJ2-1 and V is TRBV29-1; perhaps TRBD2 as D (5 bases). The CDR3 loop spans 13 amino acids. Germline CDR1 is SQVTM and CDR2 is ANQGSEA. The V end lost 4 bases, the J end lost 8 bases, and 15 bases lay between the germline ends. CDR3 in amino acids: CSVAAGGYDEQFF. The DNA of the CDR3 is TGCAGCGTTGCGGCGGGTGGGTACGATGAGCAGTTCTTC.

This chain joins TRBV29-1 and TRBJ2-5, with D tentatively TRBD2 (5 bases). With the DNA end fitting TRBJ2-7 better, the J assignment may be wrong. The CDR3 contains 14 residues. The germline CDR1 and CDR2 sequences are SQVTM and ANQGSEA. This chain's CDR3 is CSVVGLPETYEQYF. The CDR3 coding sequence is TGCAGCGTTGTAGGACTCCCCGAGACCTACGAGCAGTACTTC.

The genes are TRBV27 and TRBJ1-2; D gene ambiguous. The CDR3 runs 13 residues. V was shortened by 4 bases and J by 4 bases, with 10 bases between the two germline ends. Germline CDR1 reads MNHEY; CDR2 reads SMNVEV (reference sequence). CDR3 in DNA: TGTGCCAGCAGTTACGATCCGCTCTATGGCTACACCTTC. Translation gives CASSYDPLYGYTF.